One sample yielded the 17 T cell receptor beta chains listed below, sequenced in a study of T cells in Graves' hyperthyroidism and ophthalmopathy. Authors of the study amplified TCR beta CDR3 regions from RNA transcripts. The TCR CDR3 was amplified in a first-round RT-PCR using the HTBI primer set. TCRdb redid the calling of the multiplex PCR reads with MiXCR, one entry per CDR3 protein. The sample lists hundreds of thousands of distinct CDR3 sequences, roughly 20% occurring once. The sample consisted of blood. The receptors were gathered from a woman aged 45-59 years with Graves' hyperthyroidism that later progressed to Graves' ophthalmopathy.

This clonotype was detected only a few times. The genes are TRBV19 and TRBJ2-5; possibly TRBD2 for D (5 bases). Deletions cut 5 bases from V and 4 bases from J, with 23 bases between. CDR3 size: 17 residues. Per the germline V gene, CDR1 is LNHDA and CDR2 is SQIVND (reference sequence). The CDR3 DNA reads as TGTGCCAGTAGTCCCAGACTGGCGGGCCTATCCGGAGAGACCCAGTACTTC. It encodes CASSPRLAGLSGETQYF.

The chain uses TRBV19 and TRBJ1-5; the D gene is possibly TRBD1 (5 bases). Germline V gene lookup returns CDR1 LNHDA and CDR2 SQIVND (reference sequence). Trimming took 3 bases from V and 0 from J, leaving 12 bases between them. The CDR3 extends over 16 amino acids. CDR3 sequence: CASSIKAGYSNQPQHF. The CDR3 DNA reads TGTGCCAGTAGTATCAAGGCAGGGTATAGCAATCAGCCCCAGCATTTT.

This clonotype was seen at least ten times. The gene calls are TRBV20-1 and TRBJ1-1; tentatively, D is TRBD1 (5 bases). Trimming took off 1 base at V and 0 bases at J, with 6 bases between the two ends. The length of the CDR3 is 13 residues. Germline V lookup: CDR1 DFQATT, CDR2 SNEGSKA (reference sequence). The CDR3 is CSARGQLNTEAFF. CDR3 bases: TGCAGTGCTAGAGGACAGCTGAACACTGAAGCTTTCTTT.

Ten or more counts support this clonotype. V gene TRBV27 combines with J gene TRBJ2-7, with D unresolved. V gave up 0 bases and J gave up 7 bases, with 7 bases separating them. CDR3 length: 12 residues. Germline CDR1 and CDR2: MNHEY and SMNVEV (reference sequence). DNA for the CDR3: TGTGCCAGCAGTTTATCGATCGGGGAGCAGTACTTC. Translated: CASSLSIGEQYF.

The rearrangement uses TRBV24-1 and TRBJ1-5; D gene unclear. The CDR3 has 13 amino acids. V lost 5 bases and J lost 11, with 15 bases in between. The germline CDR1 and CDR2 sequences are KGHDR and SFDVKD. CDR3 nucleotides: TGTGCCACCAGTGCCGAGGCGGGATCGGCCCAGCATTTT. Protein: CATSAEAGSAQHF.

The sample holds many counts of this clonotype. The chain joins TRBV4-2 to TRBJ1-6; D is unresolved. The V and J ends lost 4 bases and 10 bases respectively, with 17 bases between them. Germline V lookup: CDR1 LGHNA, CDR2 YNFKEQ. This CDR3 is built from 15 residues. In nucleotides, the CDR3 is TGTGCCAGCAGCCTCCGGGCCAAAGGGCAATCACCCCTCCACTTT. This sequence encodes CASSLRAKGQSPLHF.

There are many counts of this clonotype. The CDR3 DNA sequence: TGTGCCAGCAGTTGGGGTGGATATAGCAATCAGCCCCAGCATTTT. It encodes CASSWGGYSNQPQHF. The chain combines TRBV27 with TRBJ1-5, with D uncertain. CDR3 size: 15 residues. The ends were cut back, 4 bases at V and 0 bases at J, with 10 bases in the middle. In germline, CDR1 is MNHEY, CDR2 SMNVEV (reference sequence).

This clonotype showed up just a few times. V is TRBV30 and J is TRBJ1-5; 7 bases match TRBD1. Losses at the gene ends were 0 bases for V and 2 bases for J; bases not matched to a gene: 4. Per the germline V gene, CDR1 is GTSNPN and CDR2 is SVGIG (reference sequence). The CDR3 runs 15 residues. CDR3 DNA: TGTGCCTGGAGTGTACAGGGGAGGGGCAATCAGCCCCAGCATTTT. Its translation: CAWSVQGRGNQPQHF.

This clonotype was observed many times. CDR3 loop: CAIRSGLASETQYF. In DNA form, the CDR3 reads TGTGCCATCAGGTCGGGACTAGCTTCGGAGACCCAGTACTTC. The gene calls are TRBV10-3 and TRBJ2-5; 9 nucleotides line up with TRBD2. CDR1 and CDR2 (germline): ENHRY, SYGVKD. The CDR3 covers 14 residues. The V gene end was trimmed by 6 bases and the J gene end by 5 bases; junction bases not matched to a gene: 7.

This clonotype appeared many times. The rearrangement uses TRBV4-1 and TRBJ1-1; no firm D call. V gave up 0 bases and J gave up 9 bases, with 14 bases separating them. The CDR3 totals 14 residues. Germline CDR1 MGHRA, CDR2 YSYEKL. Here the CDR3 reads CASSQDGGDEQAFF. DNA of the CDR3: TGCGCCAGCAGCCAAGATGGAGGAGACGAACAAGCTTTCTTT.

DNA of the CDR3: TGTGCCAGCAGCGTAGGGAGCTCTGGAAACACCATATATTTT. This codes for CASSVGSSGNTIYF. V is TRBV9 and J is TRBJ1-3; D is ambiguous. Trimming cost V 0 bases and J 0 bases, with 4 bases left between them. This CDR3 region has 14 residues. Germline CDR1 is SGDLS and CDR2 is YYNGEE.

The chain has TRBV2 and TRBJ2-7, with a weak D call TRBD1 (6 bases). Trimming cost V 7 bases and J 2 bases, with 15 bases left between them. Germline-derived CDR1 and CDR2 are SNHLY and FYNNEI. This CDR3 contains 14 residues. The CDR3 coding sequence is TGTGCCAGCACCGCCGGGACACTAACCTACGAGCAGTACTTC. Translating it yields CASTAGTLTYEQYF.

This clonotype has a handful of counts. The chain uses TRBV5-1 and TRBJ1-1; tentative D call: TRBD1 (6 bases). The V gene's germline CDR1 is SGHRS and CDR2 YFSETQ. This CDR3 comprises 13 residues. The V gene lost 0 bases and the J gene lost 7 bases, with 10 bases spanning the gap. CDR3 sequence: CASSLATGIEAFF. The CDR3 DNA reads TGCGCCAGCAGCTTGGCTACAGGGATTGAAGCTTTCTTT.

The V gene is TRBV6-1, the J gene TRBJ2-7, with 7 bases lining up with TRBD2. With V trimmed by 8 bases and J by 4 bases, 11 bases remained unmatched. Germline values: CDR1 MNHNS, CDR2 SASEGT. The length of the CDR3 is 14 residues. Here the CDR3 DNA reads TGTGCCAGCGGGACGGGGAGGGCCCAATACGAGCAGTACTTC. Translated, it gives CASGTGRAQYEQYF.

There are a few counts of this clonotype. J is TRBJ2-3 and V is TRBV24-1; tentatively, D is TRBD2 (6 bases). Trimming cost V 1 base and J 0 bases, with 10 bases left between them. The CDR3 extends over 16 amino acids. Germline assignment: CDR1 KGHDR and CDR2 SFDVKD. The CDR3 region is CATSDFTRGSTDTQYF. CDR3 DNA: TGTGCCACCAGTGATTTCACCCGGGGGAGCACAGATACGCAGTATTTT.

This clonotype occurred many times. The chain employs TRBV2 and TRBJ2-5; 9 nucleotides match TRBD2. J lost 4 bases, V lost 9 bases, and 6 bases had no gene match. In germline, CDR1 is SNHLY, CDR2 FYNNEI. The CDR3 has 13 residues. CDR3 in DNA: TGTGCCAGTTCAGCGGGGGGAGTAGAGACCCAGTACTTC. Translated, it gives CASSAGGVETQYF.

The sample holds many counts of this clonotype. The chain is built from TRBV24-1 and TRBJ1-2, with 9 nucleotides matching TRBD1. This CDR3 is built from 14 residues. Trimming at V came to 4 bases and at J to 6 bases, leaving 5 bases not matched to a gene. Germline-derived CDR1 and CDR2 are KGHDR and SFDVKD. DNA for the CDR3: TGTGCCACCAGTGACGGACAGGGGATAGATGGCTACACCTTC. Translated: CATSDGQGIDGYTF.